These 17 T cell receptor beta chains share one sample of origin, sequenced in a study of monozygotic twins with cystic fibrosis. Here immunoSEQ multiplex PCR was the method, and the copy in TCRdb shows in-frame clones only, minus some. The table records roughly 32,000 clones, roughly 96% of them present only once. Sequenced material: blood. These TCRs come from a girl between 2 and 10 years old with cystic fibrosis.

The chain employs TRBV5-1 and TRBJ2-7, with TRBD1 matching over 8 bases. The length of the CDR3 is 13 residues. The germline V gene encodes CDR1 SGHRS and CDR2 YFSETQ. J was trimmed by 7 bases and V by 0 bases; bases with no gene match: 3. The CDR3 DNA follows: TGCGCCAGCAGCTTGGGAGGGACAGGTGAGCAGTACTTC. Translation: CASSLGGTGEQYF.

The rearrangement uses TRBV29-1 and TRBJ1-2; tentative D call: TRBD1 (6 bases). This CDR3 is 15 amino acids long. V gave up 0 bases and J gave up 6 bases, with 17 bases separating them. Per the germline V gene, CDR1 is SQVTM and CDR2 is ANQGSEA. The CDR3 spells CSVEDVGGARNGYTF. The CDR3 region has the DNA TGCAGCGTTGAAGATGTCGGGGGCGCCAGAAATGGCTACACCTTC.

This rearrangement joins TRBV7-9 to TRBJ1-2; the D is unclear. CDR1 is SEHNR, CDR2 FQNEAQ, per germline (reference sequence). V gave up 5 bases and J gave up 4 bases, with 17 bases separating them. This CDR3 is built from 15 residues. CDR3 DNA sequence: TGTGCCAGCAGCCCCGTGGTAGGGCCCCTCTATGGCTACACCTTC. It encodes CASSPVVGPLYGYTF.

The chain employs TRBV30 and TRBJ2-7, with a possible D match to TRBD2 (5 bases). The CDR3 extends over 11 amino acids. Deletions cut 1 base from V and 6 bases from J, with 7 bases between. Germline V CDR1 and CDR2: GTSNPN, SVGIG (reference sequence). In DNA, the CDR3 is TGTGCCTGGAGTGGTAGCGTCGAGCAGTACTTC. This gives the protein CAWSGSVEQYF.

The chain links TRBV30 to TRBJ2-3; 8 bases are a match to TRBD2. V shed 0 bases and J 3 bases; nucleotides not matched to a gene: 8. Germline-derived CDR1 and CDR2 are GTSNPN and SVGIG (reference sequence). The CDR3 sequence is 16 residues long. The CDR3 here is CAWSVRGGAKTDTQYF. In nucleotides, the CDR3 is TGTGCCTGGAGTGTACGGGGGGGAGCGAAAACAGATACGCAGTATTTT.

The rearrangement uses TRBV7-2 and TRBJ2-7; TRBD2 aligns across 14 bases. Germline V gene lookup returns CDR1 SGHTA and CDR2 FQGNSA. V gave up 5 bases and J gave up 5 bases; unmatched junction bases: 5. The CDR3 contains 15 residues. The DNA of the CDR3 is TGTGCCAGCAGCCCGCCGGGACTAGCGGGAGACGAGCAGTACTTC. Translating it yields CASSPPGLAGDEQYF.

The chain links TRBV18 to TRBJ1-2, with D unclear. Germline values: CDR1 KGHSH, CDR2 LQKENI. The CDR3 runs 11 residues. Trimming took 8 bases from V and 4 from J, leaving 8 bases between them. For the CDR3, the DNA is TGTGCCAGCACGACCCTCTATGGCTACACCTTC. Its protein is CASTTLYGYTF.

The chain uses TRBV5-1 and TRBJ2-7; 9 nucleotides align to TRBD1. The CDR3 length is 18 residues. Germline lookup yields CDR1 SGHRS and CDR2 YFSETQ. V was clipped by 2 bases and J by 5 bases; unmatched bases: 17. The CDR3 DNA sequence: TGCGCCAGCAGCTTTGCGGGACAGGGAGGCGAACGTGCAAACGAGCAGTACTTC. Its protein is CASSFAGQGGERANEQYF.

This chain joins TRBV6-5 and TRBJ1-1; TRBD1 matches at 10 bases. From germline, CDR1 is MNHEY and CDR2 SVGAGI. Trimming cost V 9 bases and J 2 bases; bases outside gene matches: 6. The CDR3 has 14 residues. The CDR3 reads CARIRDRGNTEAFF. The DNA for the CDR3 is TGTGCCAGAATCCGGGACAGGGGTAACACTGAAGCTTTCTTT.

V is TRBV6-5 and J is TRBJ1-5; D possibly corresponds to TRBD1 (5 bases). V lost 8 bases and J lost 1, with 9 bases in between. CDR3 length: 13 amino acids. Germline V gene sequence: CDR1 MNHEY, CDR2 SVGAGI. The CDR3 loop is CASARGSNQPQHF. CDR3 nucleotides: TGTGCCAGCGCCCGGGGGAGCAATCAGCCCCAGCATTTT.

The chain employs TRBV7-9 and TRBJ2-1; 9 bases line up with TRBD1. The germline CDR1 and CDR2 sequences are SEHNR and FQNEAQ (reference sequence). This CDR3 contains 15 residues. The ends lost 5 bases at V and 0 bases at J; junction bases unmatched: 2. Here the CDR3 reads CASSPGQGSYNEQFF. The CDR3 DNA follows: TGTGCCAGCAGCCCGGGACAGGGCTCCTACAATGAGCAGTTCTTC.

This chain links TRBV4-1 with TRBJ1-5; D remains ambiguous. The CDR3 has 13 amino acids. Germline loops: CDR1 MGHRA, CDR2 YSYEKL. Trimming left V 1 base short and J 6 bases short, with 7 bases between. The CDR3 protein is CASSQGLAQPQHF. In nucleotides, the CDR3 is TGCGCCAGCAGCCAAGGCCTGGCTCAGCCCCAGCATTTT.

This clone has just one count. The chain employs TRBV4-1 and TRBJ1-5, with TRBD1 matching 7 bases. V lost 5 bases and J lost 5; bases outside the gene matches: 9. This CDR3 comprises 15 residues. Per the germline V gene, CDR1 is MGHRA and CDR2 is YSYEKL. The CDR3 region has the DNA TGCGCCAGCAGCTACTCTAACAGGGGAGATCAGCCCCAGCATTTT. As protein: CASSYSNRGDQPQHF.

J is TRBJ1-2 and V is TRBV18; 7 bases match TRBD1. The CDR3 is made up of 14 amino acids. The germline V gene has CDR1 KGHSH and CDR2 LQKENI. Trimming cost V 0 bases and J 4 bases; bases outside gene matches: 2. CDR3 residues: CASSPPPGGYGYTF. CDR3 DNA sequence: TGTGCCAGCTCACCACCCCCAGGGGGCTATGGCTACACCTTC.

The chain links TRBV28 to TRBJ1-5; D unclear. The ends were cut back, 5 bases at V and 7 bases at J, with 12 bases in the middle. This CDR3 spans 13 amino acids. In germline, CDR1 is MDHEN, CDR2 SYDVKM. The CDR3 DNA is TGTGCCAGCAGTCCAATCGGGGTCCAGCCCCAGCATTTT. Protein product: CASSPIGVQPQHF.

The V gene is TRBV5-1, the J gene TRBJ1-4; TRBD1 is a possible D gene (5 bases). The length of the CDR3 is 16 residues. Germline CDR1 SGHRS, CDR2 YFSETQ. The ends were cut back, 0 bases at V and 6 bases at J, with 15 bases in the middle. DNA of the CDR3: TGCGCCAGCAGCTTGGCCGGGGGGTCGTTCGATGAAAAACTGTTTTTT. Its protein is CASSLAGGSFDEKLFF.

This chain connects TRBV7-2 to TRBJ2-1; 9 bases are a match to TRBD2. This CDR3 is built from 16 residues. Germline loops: CDR1 SGHTA, CDR2 FQGNSA. Trimming at V came to 5 bases and at J to 8 bases, leaving 13 bases not matched to a gene. The CDR3 loop reads CASSILAGVAPDEQFF. In nucleotides, the CDR3 is TGTGCCAGCAGCATTTTAGCGGGAGTAGCTCCCGATGAGCAGTTCTTC.